Following are 25 T cell receptor beta chains from one sample sequenced in a study of human T cells and chemical hapten exposure. Time point defined: patch test 3, about 24 weeks after DPC sensitization. Treatment noted: therapeutic diphenylcyclopropenone sensitization with weekly scalp DPC. TCRdb itself ran the RACE reads through MiXCR, one entry per CDR3 protein. The sample has about 160,000 distinct CDR3 sequences; around a quarter are singletons. Material: whole blood, obtained in connection with sensitization to the hapten diphenylcyclopropenone (DPC). The receptor set was obtained from a woman between 18 and 30 years old with alopecia areata. Some clones in this sample may be carry-over from other donors' samples.

The rearrangement links TRBV7-8 to TRBJ2-3, with TRBD2 identical over 9 bases. This CDR3 is 18 amino acids long. The ends lost 4 bases at V and 5 bases at J; junction bases unmatched: 16. The germline V gene has CDR1 SGHVS and CDR2 FQNEAQ. CDR3 region: CASSSQRGGGALLDTQYF. The CDR3 region has the DNA TGTGCCAGCAGCTCGCAAAGAGGCGGGGGGGCTCTTTTAGATACGCAGTATTTT.

This clonotype was recorded at least ten times. The rearrangement links TRBV7-9 to TRBJ2-5; no clear D gene. V lost 3 bases and J 1 base, leaving 3 bases between the germline ends. This CDR3 contains 12 residues. The V gene's germline CDR1 is SEHNR and CDR2 FQNEAQ (reference sequence). This CDR3 is CASSLAQETQYF. CDR3 coding DNA: TGTGCCAGCAGCTTGGCCCAAGAGACCCAGTACTTC.

This clonotype occurred once. This rearrangement joins TRBV4-2 to TRBJ2-7; a possible D gene is TRBD2 (6 bases). Trimming removed 2 bases at V and 7 bases at J, with 9 bases between. Germline CDR1 is LGHNA and CDR2 is YNFKEQ. This CDR3 region has 12 residues. The CDR3 is CASSQPAGEQYF. The DNA of the CDR3 is TGTGCCAGCAGCCAACCCGCGGGAGAGCAGTACTTC.

The chain links TRBV11-2 to TRBJ2-1; D is ambiguous. This CDR3 spans 13 amino acids. The V gene's germline CDR1 is SGHAT and CDR2 FQNNGV. V lost 3 bases and J lost 6, with 9 bases in between. CDR3 residues: CASSFARTNEQFF. The CDR3 bases are TGTGCCAGCAGCTTTGCTAGAACCAATGAGCAGTTCTTC.

Only a few counts were recorded for this clonotype. The chain joins TRBV4-2 to TRBJ2-1; TRBD2 aligns across 7 bases. CDR3 size: 16 residues. V lost 1 base and J lost 2; bases outside the gene matches: 5. Germline lookup yields CDR1 LGHNA and CDR2 YNFKEQ. In DNA form, the CDR3 reads TGTGCCAGCAGCCAAGGAGTCGGGAGGACCTACAATGAGCAGTTCTTC. Residues: CASSQGVGRTYNEQFF.

This chain links TRBV20-1 with TRBJ2-2, with 9 nucleotides matching TRBD1. The CDR3 has 16 residues. V lost 0 bases to trimming and J lost 5 bases; unmatched junction nucleotides: 7. Germline assignment: CDR1 DFQATT and CDR2 SNEGSKA (reference sequence). The DNA for the CDR3 is TGCAGTGCTAGAGATTCTTTTGGGACAGGGACCGGGGAGCTGTTTTTT. Translating it yields CSARDSFGTGTGELFF.

This clonotype was observed a few times. The rearrangement joins TRBV13 to TRBJ2-1; the D gene could be TRBD1 or TRBD2 (5 bases each). Germline lookup yields CDR1 PRHDT and CDR2 FYEKMQ (reference sequence). The CDR3 has 19 amino acids. Trimming stripped 1 base from V and 5 bases from J, with 24 bases between. CDR3 nucleotide sequence: TGTGCCAGCAGCTTAGCCCCCCACCCCGGGACCCGACCGGACAATGAGCAGTTCTTC. This sequence encodes CASSLAPHPGTRPDNEQFF.

This clonotype was seen a handful of times. CDR3 DNA sequence: TGTGCCAGCAGCTTAGATACAGGGGGCATTGATGAAGCTTTCTTT. This gives the protein CASSLDTGGIDEAFF. The rearrangement uses TRBV11-1 and TRBJ1-1; 9 nucleotides match TRBD1. The germline V gene encodes CDR1 SGHAT and CDR2 FQDESV (reference sequence). This CDR3 has 15 residues. V lost 1 base, J lost 7 bases, and 7 bases stayed unmatched.

V gene TRBV20-1 combines with J gene TRBJ1-1, with D possibly TRBD1 on 6 matching bases. The CDR3 consists of 14 residues. The germline V gene encodes CDR1 DFQATT and CDR2 SNEGSKA (reference sequence). Trimming shortened V by 1 base and J by 2 bases, and 11 bases separated the two germline ends. The CDR3 nucleotides read TGCAGTGCTAGAGGTGGGACACCCAACACTGAAGCTTTCTTT. Residues: CSARGGTPNTEAFF.

There are a few counts of this clonotype. The rearrangement links TRBV4-1 to TRBJ2-1, with 8 bases lining up with TRBD2. This CDR3 comprises 15 residues. V shed 0 bases, J shed 10 bases, and the junction held 8 bases outside the gene matches. Germline lookup yields CDR1 MGHRA and CDR2 YSYEKL. For the CDR3, the DNA is TGCGCCAGCAGCCAAGAGGTGGGACTAGTTGGCGAGCAGTTCTTC. Translating it yields CASSQEVGLVGEQFF.

The chain joins TRBV9 to TRBJ2-1, with 10 bases fitting TRBD1. The CDR3 is 13 residues long. Per germline, CDR1 SGDLS and CDR2 YYNGEE. V shed 4 bases, J shed 7 bases, and the junction held 2 bases outside the gene matches. The CDR3 loop is CASSLGQGNEQFF. CDR3 coding DNA: TGTGCCAGCAGCCTGGGACAGGGGAATGAGCAGTTCTTC.

V usage is TRBV9 and J usage is TRBJ1-3; D remains ambiguous. CDR3 size: 14 residues. CDR1 and CDR2 from the germline V gene are SGDLS and YYNGEE. Trimming took off 1 base at V and 4 bases at J, with 9 bases between the two ends. CDR3 region: CASSVQAAGNTIYF. The CDR3 DNA sequence: TGTGCCAGCAGCGTACAGGCTGCGGGAAACACCATATATTTT.

The chain recombines TRBV30 with TRBJ1-5; 9 nucleotides agree with TRBD1. The CDR3 has 14 residues. J was trimmed by 3 bases and V by 5 bases; bases with no gene match: 5. Germline CDR1 GTSNPN, CDR2 SVGIG (reference sequence). The CDR3 sequence: CAWGDRVHNQPQHF. CDR3 bases: TGTGCCTGGGGGGACAGGGTCCACAATCAGCCCCAGCATTTT.

This rearrangement joins TRBV20-1 to TRBJ2-7; no clear D. The length of the CDR3 is 10 residues. Germline V gene lookup returns CDR1 DFQATT and CDR2 SNEGSKA (reference sequence). The V end was cut by 6 bases, the J end by 3 bases, with 6 bases between. Here the CDR3 DNA reads TGCAGTGCCAAAAGCTACGAGCAGTACTTC. It yields the protein CSAKSYEQYF.

V usage is TRBV12-3 or TRBV12-4 and J usage is TRBJ2-4; 8 bases fit TRBD2. J lost 3 bases, V lost 6 bases, and 7 bases had no gene match. The CDR3 has 15 amino acids. Written as DNA, the CDR3 is TGTGCCAGCAGCGGGGGGGGGGCGTTCAAAAACATTCAGTACTTC. This translates into CASSGGGAFKNIQYF.

The chain couples TRBV27 to TRBJ2-2; no clear D. V was shortened by 5 bases and J by 6 bases, with 16 bases between the two germline ends. The CDR3 totals 15 residues. Germline CDR1 and CDR2: MNHEY and SMNVEV (reference sequence). CDR3 DNA sequence: TGTGCCAGCAGTCCAAATCCAAGAGGTCCCGGGGAGCTGTTTTTT. Residues: CASSPNPRGPGELFF.

This CDR3 is CASSPTGPRTPTDTQYF. The CDR3 coding sequence is TGTGCCAGCAGTCCAACCGGGCCGCGAACGCCCACAGATACGCAGTATTTT. This rearrangement joins TRBV6-5 to TRBJ2-3; D not resolved. Germline loops: CDR1 MNHEY, CDR2 SVGAGI. The ends were cut back, 5 bases at V and 2 bases at J, with 20 bases in the middle. The CDR3 runs 17 residues.

The genes are TRBV4-3 and TRBJ1-5; TRBD1 agrees at 8 bases. After removal of 1 base from V and 7 bases from J, the junction contained 6 bases not matched to a gene. The CDR3 runs 15 residues. Looked up from germline, CDR1 is LGHNA and CDR2 is YSLEER. The CDR3 loop reads CASSQGQGQGQPQHF. CDR3 bases: TGCGCCAGCAGCCAAGGACAGGGGCAGGGGCAGCCCCAGCATTTT.

This clonotype was detected a few times. This chain's CDR3 is CASSTGTVSYEQYF. The CDR3 bases are TGTGCCAGCAGCACCGGGACGGTCTCCTACGAGCAGTACTTC. V and J are TRBV21-1 and TRBJ2-7; TRBD1, the table's D call, was not compared with the DNA. TRBV21-1 is flagged as a pseudogene. The CDR3 totals 14 residues.

This clonotype appeared a few times. The rearrangement joins TRBV6-4 to TRBJ2-6, with D perhaps given as TRBD1 or TRBD2 (5 bases each). Germline V lookup: CDR1 MRHNA, CDR2 SNTAGT. Trimming pared 4 bases from V and 0 bases from J, leaving 7 bases between. This CDR3 has 15 residues. The CDR3 protein is CASSGDPSGANVLTF. CDR3 DNA sequence: TGTGCCAGCAGTGGGGACCCCTCTGGGGCCAACGTCCTGACTTTC.

The V gene is TRBV27, the J gene TRBJ2-6, with 8 bases that match TRBD1. The ends lost 5 bases at V and 13 bases at J; junction bases unmatched: 4. CDR3 length: 12 residues. The germline gives CDR1 MNHEY, CDR2 SMNVEV (reference sequence). The CDR3 nucleotides read TGTGCCAGCAGTCAGGGACAGGCTGTCCTGACTTTC. Encoded protein: CASSQGQAVLTF.

The chain employs TRBV12-3 or TRBV12-4 and TRBJ2-7; D assignment may be TRBD1 or TRBD2 (5 bases each). V lost 5 bases to trimming and J lost 2 bases, with 10 bases between them. The CDR3 spans 13 residues. For the CDR3, the DNA is TGTGCCAGCAGTCCTGGGGGAACCTACGAGCAGTACTTC. Protein: CASSPGGTYEQYF.

The V gene is TRBV27, the J gene TRBJ2-1; 7 nucleotides match TRBD2. Germline trimming cut 10 bases from V and 2 bases from J; bases unmatched to any gene: 14. The CDR3 has 16 residues. The germline CDR1 and CDR2 sequences are MNHEY and SMNVEV (reference sequence). Here the CDR3 DNA reads TGTGCCACCCATATAACAAGGGGAGGGACCTACAATGAGCAGTTCTTC. Amino acid sequence: CATHITRGGTYNEQFF.

The gene calls are TRBV7-9 and TRBJ1-2, with TRBD1 matching over 8 bases. J gave up 6 bases and V 5 bases, and 11 bases lay outside the gene matches. The CDR3 contains 15 residues. Germline V lookup: CDR1 SEHNR, CDR2 FQNEAQ (reference sequence). In DNA form, the CDR3 reads TGTGCCAGCAGCATAGACCCGGCCAGGGGGCATGGCTACACCTTC. Protein: CASSIDPARGHGYTF.

This chain joins TRBV6-2 or TRBV6-3 and TRBJ2-3; 11 nucleotides match TRBD2. The CDR3 loop spans 15 amino acids. Germline loops: CDR1 MNHEY, CDR2 SVGEGT. The junction had 5 bases not matched to a gene; V was cut back by 5 bases and J by 4 bases. The CDR3: CASSPTSGGSDTQYF. The CDR3 nucleotides read TGTGCCAGCAGTCCCACTAGCGGGGGATCAGATACGCAGTATTTT.